This TCR beta chain was recovered during a study of blood T cells in healthy people across ages. A second roughly 6 to 12 cycle PCR used barcoded and J-beta primers. MiXCR, applied by TCRdb to the 5' RACE reads, yields one record per CDR3 protein. This sample carries some 760,000 distinct CDR3 sequences, roughly 25% of them seen once, and the ten largest clones take 9.4%. This CDR3 spans 16 amino acids. Germline lookup yields CDR1 MNHNS and CDR2 SASEGT. Trimming removed 0 bases from V and 6 bases from J; junction bases left unmatched: 7. The sample also formed part of further work on T cells of mothers and their children. From that paper: The authors added sample barcodes and 2-4 random nucleotides using the M1S primer of the second PCR.

Sample: blood. The chain is built from TRBV6-1 and TRBJ2-1, with TRBD2 matching over 8 bases. This TCR was recovered from a boy aged 10-17 years in good health. Written as DNA, the CDR3 is TGTGCCAGCAGTGAAGCCTTGACTAGCGTAACCAATGAGCAGTTCTTC. Amino acid sequence: CASSEALTSVTNEQFF.